The rows below give T cell receptor beta chains drawn from one sample of a study of cytomegalovirus exposure and HLA in healthy donors. TCRdb keeps only in-frame clones here, not all; method: immunoSEQ multiplex PCR. The sample records about 150,000 clones, about 60% being singletons. Sequencing was performed on PBMCs. The receptors come from a woman aged 60-75 years in good health and CMV-seropositive. Both conserved end residues are part of each CDR3. Fields, in order: V gene, CDR3 protein.

>TRBV5-1
CASSFGGIEGNEQFF
>TRBV15
CATSRGGVSTSYEQFF
>TRBV7-9
CASRSGAGNTIYF
>TRBV19
CASSTREQGETQYF
>TRBV5-1
CASSIGLATSTDTQYF
>TRBV11-2
CASSPSRGTEAFF
>TRBV7-2
CASSSRTADGQPQHF
>TRBV19
CASRTGLWDIQYF
>TRBV25-1
CASSEQTGGAVEKLFF
>TRBV15
CATSRDWPAGDRGPDTQYF
>TRBV25-1
CASTRDRGPSANTGELFF
>TRBV5-1
CASSSVSGRGYNEQFF
>TRBV7-3
CASSPMGASGANVLTF
>TRBV28
CASSLSITGQGGTEAFF
>TRBV11-2
CASSWRRGGGETQYF
>TRBV2
CASRTLDLSIYEQYF
>TRBV28
CASSLLQGAGGDTEAFF
>TRBV5-6
CASSLEGGRAAEQYF
>TRBV7-8
CASSLKPLQGGVGGQPQHF
>TRBV7-6
CASSLTPGTISTDTQYF
>TRBV6-5
CASSYSDSYEQYF
>TRBV18
CASSPFTGGANEQFF
>TRBV4-3
CASSQRDRGPFEKLFF
>TRBV28
CASSSPGQNYGYTF
>TRBV7-2
CASSLAHPSTYNEQFF
>TRBV4-2
CASSSRGPGSGANVLTF
>TRBV7-9
CASSLEGAKNIQYF
>TRBV4-2
CASREQGGTEAFF
>TRBV4-3
CASSQDRQGLGNEQFF
>TRBV7-9
CASSPGLAGGPVDTQYF
>TRBV13
CASSSTSGSIQETQYF
>TRBV4-2
CASSQDSGYEQYF
>TRBV11-3
CASSLGLPDEQFF
>TRBV5-4
CASSLGGGSHEQYF
>TRBV7-2
CASSLTGSYQETQYF
>TRBV7-3
CASSPGLSAYNEQFF
>TRBV7-6
CASSLASALSYEQYF
>TRBV6-6
CASSPADRPYEQYF
>TRBV9
CASSGSSYNEQFF
>TRBV5-1
CASSPLAGVTDTQYF
>TRBV10-3
CAISASGTGQRSNYGYTF
>TRBV5-4
CATGTGDEQYF
>TRBV5-4
CASSTPGQRKETQYF
>TRBV7-2
CASTSQIAADTQYF
>TRBV28
CASSGAIAGAYNEQFF
>TRBV9
CASSVGTGVLVTQYF
>TRBV28
CASSSPDRVTYEQYF
>TRBV18
CASSLGLTDTQYF
>TRBV6-6
CASSSRSNTGELFF
>TRBV6-6
CASTRGLAPQETQYF
>TRBV6-5
CASSYTGGGQPQHF
>TRBV28
CASSLGGGFGQPQHF
>TRBV11-2
CASSLAGVDEQFF
>TRBV27
CASSRLAGGETQYF
>TRBV6-1
CASSEKQNTEAFF
>TRBV21-1
CASSKVCRQGDLGNQPQHF